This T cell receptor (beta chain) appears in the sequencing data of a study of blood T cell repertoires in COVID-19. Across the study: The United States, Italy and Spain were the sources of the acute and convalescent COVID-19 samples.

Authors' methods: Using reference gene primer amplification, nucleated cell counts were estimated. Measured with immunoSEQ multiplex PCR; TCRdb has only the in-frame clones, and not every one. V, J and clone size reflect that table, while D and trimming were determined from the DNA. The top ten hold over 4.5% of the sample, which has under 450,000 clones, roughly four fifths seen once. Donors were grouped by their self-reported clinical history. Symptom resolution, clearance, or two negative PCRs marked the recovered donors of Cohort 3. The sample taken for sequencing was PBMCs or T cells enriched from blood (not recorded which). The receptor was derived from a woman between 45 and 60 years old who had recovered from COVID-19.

CDR3 in amino acids: CASSQDRGGYTF. CDR3 DNA sequence: TGTGCCAGCAGCCAAGACAGGGGTGGCTACACCTTC. The chain joins TRBV3-1 (or the pseudogene TRBV3-2) to TRBJ1-2; possibly TRBD1 for D (6 bases). Per germline, CDR1 LGHDT and CDR2 YNNKEL (reference sequence). The CDR3 covers 12 residues. V lost 0 bases and J 7 bases, leaving 6 bases between the germline ends.